The clone carrying this T cell receptor beta chain was detected only a few times. Its antigen remains unknown. The data derive from a study of T-cell memory formation after mild COVID-19. Findings and caveats of the study: Largely, contracting CD4+ clones fell within CM and EM, and contracting CD8+ clones within EMRA.

Trimming took 4 bases from V and 4 from J; bases not matched to a gene: 2. The CDR3 totals 13 residues. CDR1 is LNHDA and CDR2 is SQIVND in the germline V gene (reference sequence). TCRdb recomputed calls from the 5' RACE reads with MiXCR, one row per CDR3 protein. The table shows fewer than 650,000 distinct CDR3 sequences, with roughly 17% occurring only once. The receptor comes from an adult woman who had mild COVID-19 (a few samples of this study predate the infection). Cell type and time point are not known. Specimen: PBMCs or a T cell subset sorted from them (not recorded which). The chain recombines TRBV19 with TRBJ2-3, with 7 positions matching TRBD2. The CDR3 region is CASSRLAADTQYF. DNA for the CDR3: TGTGCCAGTAGTAGACTAGCAGCAGATACGCAGTATTTT.